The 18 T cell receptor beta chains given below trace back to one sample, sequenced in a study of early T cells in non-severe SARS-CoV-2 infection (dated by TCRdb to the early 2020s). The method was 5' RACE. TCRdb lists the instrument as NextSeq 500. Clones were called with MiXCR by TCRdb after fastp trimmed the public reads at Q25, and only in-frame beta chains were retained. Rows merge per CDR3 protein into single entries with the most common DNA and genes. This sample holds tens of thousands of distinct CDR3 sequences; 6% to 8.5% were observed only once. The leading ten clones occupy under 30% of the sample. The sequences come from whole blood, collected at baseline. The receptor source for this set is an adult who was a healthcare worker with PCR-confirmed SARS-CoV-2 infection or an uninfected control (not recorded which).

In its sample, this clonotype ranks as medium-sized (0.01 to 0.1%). The CDR3 reads CASSLMGVNTEAFF. In DNA form, the CDR3 reads TGTGCCAGCAGCCTGATGGGAGTGAACACTGAAGCTTTCTTT. The V and J genes are TRBV7-2 and TRBJ1-1; no definite D call. Germline CDR1 and CDR2: SGHTA and FQGNSA. The CDR3 covers 14 residues. V lost 5 bases to trimming and J lost 0 bases, with 10 bases between them.

CDR3 loop: CASSPGPLLRGPKNEKLFF. CDR3 nucleotides: TGCGCCAGCAGCCCAGGACCCCTACTCCGGGGACCGAAAAATGAAAAACTGTTTTTT. The genes are TRBV4-1 and TRBJ1-4; possibly TRBD1 for D (5 bases). The CDR3 runs 19 residues. Trimming took off 4 bases at V and 5 bases at J, with 26 bases between the two ends. In germline, CDR1 is MGHRA, CDR2 YSYEKL.

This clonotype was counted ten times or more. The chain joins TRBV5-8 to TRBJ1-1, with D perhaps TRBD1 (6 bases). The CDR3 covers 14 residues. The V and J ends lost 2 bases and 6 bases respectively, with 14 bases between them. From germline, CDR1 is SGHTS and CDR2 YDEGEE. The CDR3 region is CASSLVGGTAEAFF. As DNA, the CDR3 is TGTGCCAGCAGCTTAGTAGGGGGGACGGCTGAAGCTTTCTTT.

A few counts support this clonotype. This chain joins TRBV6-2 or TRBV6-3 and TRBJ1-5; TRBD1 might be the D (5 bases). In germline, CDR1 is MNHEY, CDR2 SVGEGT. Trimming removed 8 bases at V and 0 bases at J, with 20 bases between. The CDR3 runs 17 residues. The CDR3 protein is CASGGGHHADSNQPQHF. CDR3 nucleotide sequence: TGTGCCAGCGGGGGTGGGCATCACGCGGATAGCAATCAGCCCCAGCATTTT.

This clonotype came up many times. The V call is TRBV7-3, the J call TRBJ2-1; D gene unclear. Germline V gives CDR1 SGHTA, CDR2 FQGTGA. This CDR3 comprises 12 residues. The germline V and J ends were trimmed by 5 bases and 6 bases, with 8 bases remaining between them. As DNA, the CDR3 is TGTGCCAGCAGCGCAGCCTCCAATGAGCAGTTCTTC. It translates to CASSAASNEQFF.

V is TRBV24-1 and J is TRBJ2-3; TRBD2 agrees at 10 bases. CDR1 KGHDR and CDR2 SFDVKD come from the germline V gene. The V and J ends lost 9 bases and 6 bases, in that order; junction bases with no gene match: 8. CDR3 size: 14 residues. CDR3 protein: CATGETSGMDTQYF. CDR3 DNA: TGTGCCACCGGGGAAACTAGCGGGATGGATACGCAGTATTTT.

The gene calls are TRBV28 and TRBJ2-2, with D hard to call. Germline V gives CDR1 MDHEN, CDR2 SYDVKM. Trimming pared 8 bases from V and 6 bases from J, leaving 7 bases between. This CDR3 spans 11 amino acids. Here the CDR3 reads CASRRSGELFF. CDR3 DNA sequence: TGTGCCAGCCGACGTTCCGGGGAGCTGTTTTTT.

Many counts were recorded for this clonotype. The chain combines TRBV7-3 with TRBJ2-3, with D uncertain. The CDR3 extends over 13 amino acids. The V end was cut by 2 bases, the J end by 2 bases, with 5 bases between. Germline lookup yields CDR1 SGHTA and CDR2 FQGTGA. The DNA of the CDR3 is TGTGCCAGCAGCTTAGTCCCCACAGATACGCAGTATTTT. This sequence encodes CASSLVPTDTQYF.

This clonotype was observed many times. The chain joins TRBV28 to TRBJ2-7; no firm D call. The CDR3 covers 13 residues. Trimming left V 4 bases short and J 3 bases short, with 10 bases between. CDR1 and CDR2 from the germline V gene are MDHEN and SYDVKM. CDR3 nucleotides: TGTGCCAGCAGTTCCCTCCCACGCTACGAGCAGTACTTC. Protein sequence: CASSSLPRYEQYF. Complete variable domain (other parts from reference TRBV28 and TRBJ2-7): DVKVTQSSRYLVKRTGEKVFLECVQDMDHENMFWYRQDPGLGLRLIYFSYDVKMKEKGDIPEGYSVSREKKERFSLILESASTNQTSMYLCASSSLPRYEQYFGPGTRLTVT.

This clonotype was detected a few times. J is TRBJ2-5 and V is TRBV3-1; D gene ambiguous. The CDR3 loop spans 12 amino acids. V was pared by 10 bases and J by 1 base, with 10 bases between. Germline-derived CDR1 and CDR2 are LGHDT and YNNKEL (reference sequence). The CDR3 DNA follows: TGTGCCACAGGAGCGATCCAAGAGACCCAGTACTTC. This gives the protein CATGAIQETQYF.

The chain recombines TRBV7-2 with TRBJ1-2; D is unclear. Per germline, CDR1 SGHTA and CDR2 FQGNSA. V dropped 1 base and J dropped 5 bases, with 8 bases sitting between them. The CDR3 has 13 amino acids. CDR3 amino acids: CASSLDAQYGYTF. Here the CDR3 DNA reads TGTGCCAGCAGCTTAGATGCTCAGTATGGCTACACCTTC.

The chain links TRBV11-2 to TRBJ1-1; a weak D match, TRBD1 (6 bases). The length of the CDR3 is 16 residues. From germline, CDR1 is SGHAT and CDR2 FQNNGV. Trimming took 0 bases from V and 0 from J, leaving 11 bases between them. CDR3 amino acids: CASSLDRTVVNTEAFF. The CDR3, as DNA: TGTGCCAGCAGCTTAGATCGGACAGTTGTGAACACTGAAGCTTTCTTT.

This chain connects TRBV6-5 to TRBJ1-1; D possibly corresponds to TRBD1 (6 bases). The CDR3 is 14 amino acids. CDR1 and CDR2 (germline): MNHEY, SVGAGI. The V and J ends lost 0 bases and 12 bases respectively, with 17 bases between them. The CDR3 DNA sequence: TGTGCCAGCAGTTACTCGTTGTCTACAGGGAAATCTTTCTTT. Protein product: CASSYSLSTGKSFF.

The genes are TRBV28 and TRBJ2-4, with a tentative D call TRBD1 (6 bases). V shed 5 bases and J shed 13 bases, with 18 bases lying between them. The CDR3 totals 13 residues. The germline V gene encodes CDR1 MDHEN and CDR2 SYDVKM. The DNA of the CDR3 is TGTGCCAGCAGTCACGGGGACACATCTGGGCAGTACTTC. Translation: CASSHGDTSGQYF.

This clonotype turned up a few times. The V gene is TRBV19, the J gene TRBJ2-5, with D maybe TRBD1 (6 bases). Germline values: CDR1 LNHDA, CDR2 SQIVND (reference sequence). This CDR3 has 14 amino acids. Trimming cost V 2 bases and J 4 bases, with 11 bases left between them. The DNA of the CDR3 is TGTGCCAGTAGTATAAACAGCAGGGGAGAGACCCAGTACTTC. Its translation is CASSINSRGETQYF.

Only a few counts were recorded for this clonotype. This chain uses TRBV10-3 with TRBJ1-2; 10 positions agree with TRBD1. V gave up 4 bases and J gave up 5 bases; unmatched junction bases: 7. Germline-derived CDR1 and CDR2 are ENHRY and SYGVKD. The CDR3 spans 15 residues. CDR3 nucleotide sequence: TGTGCCATCAGTGCCGGGACAGGGGTTTTTTATGGCTACACCTTC. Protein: CAISAGTGVFYGYTF.

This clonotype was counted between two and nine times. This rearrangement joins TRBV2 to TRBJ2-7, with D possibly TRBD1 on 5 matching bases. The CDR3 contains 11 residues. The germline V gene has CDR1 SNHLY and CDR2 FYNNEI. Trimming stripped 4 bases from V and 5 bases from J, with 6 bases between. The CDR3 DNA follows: TGTGCCAGCAGTGTAGGGGACGAGCAGTACTTC. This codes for CASSVGDEQYF.

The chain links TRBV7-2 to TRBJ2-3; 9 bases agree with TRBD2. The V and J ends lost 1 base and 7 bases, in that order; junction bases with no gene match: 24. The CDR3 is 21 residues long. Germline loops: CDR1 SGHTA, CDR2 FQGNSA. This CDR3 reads CASSLGGVRVAGVGIVHTQYF. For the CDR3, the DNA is TGTGCCAGCAGCTTAGGGGGTGTGCGGGTAGCGGGAGTCGGGATCGTGCATACGCAGTATTTT.